Following are 25 T cell receptor beta chains from one sample sequenced in a study of T cells of healthy individuals. TCRdb ran MiXCR on the 5' RACE reads and lists one entry per CDR3 protein. The repertoire holds about 53,000 distinct CDR3 sequences, 14% to 15% seen once, with around 16% in the top ten. The receptors shown here come from a human donor in good health.

This clonotype appeared many times. The V gene is TRBV5-4, the J gene TRBJ2-1; either TRBD1 or TRBD2 may supply D (5 bases each). The CDR3 runs to 14 residues. The V end lost 1 base, the J end lost 5 bases, and 10 bases lay between the germline ends. Germline assignment: CDR1 SGHNT and CDR2 YYREEE (reference sequence). The CDR3 region has the DNA TGTGCCAGCAGCTTGAGCGAGGGGAACAATGAGCAGTTCTTC. Translation gives CASSLSEGNNEQFF.

This clonotype was picked up many times. The rearrangement links TRBV7-2 to TRBJ1-4; tentative D call: TRBD1 (5 bases). Germline assignment: CDR1 SGHTA and CDR2 FQGNSA. This CDR3 region has 15 residues. The germline V and J ends were trimmed by 2 bases and 4 bases, with 11 bases remaining between them. The CDR3 loop is CASSLSQGRNEKLFF. The CDR3 DNA reads as TGTGCCAGCAGCTTATCTCAGGGTCGTAATGAAAAACTGTTTTTT.

This clonotype was recorded only once. The gene calls are TRBV7-9 and TRBJ1-4; 7 nucleotides agree with TRBD1. This CDR3 has 15 residues. Germline V gene data show CDR1 as SEHNR and CDR2 as FQNEAQ (reference sequence). Unmatched junction bases numbered 7, after V lost 5 bases and J lost 4 bases. CDR3 nucleotide sequence: TGTGCCAGCAGCAGCAGACAGGGATTTAATGAAAAACTGTTTTTT. This codes for CASSSRQGFNEKLFF. The variable domain in full, with the rest retrieved from reference TRBV7-9 and TRBJ1-4, is DTGVSQNPRHKITKRGQNVTFRCDPISEHNRLYWYRQTLGQGPEFLTYFQNEAQLEKSRLLSDRFSAERPKGSFSTLEIQRTEQGDSAMYLCASSSRQGFNEKLFFGSGTQLSVL.

On this clonotype itself: Just one base apart from a much larger clone, this may be a read error. This sequence joins TRBV19 and TRBJ1-1, with TRBD1 as a possible D gene (5 bases). Per the germline V gene, CDR1 is LNHDA and CDR2 is SQIVND (reference sequence). V lost 7 bases to trimming and J lost 5 bases, with 17 bases between them. The CDR3 consists of 14 residues. The CDR3 sequence is CASTGLGVRTEAFF. In DNA form, the CDR3 reads TGTGCCAGTACCGGCCTAGGGGTCCGGACTGAAGCTTTCTTT.

Many counts were recorded for this clonotype. This chain joins TRBV2 and TRBJ1-2; D gene uncertain. Between the trimmed V and J ends, which lost 3 bases and 8 bases, there was a span of 10 bases. Germline CDR1 and CDR2: SNHLY and FYNNEI. This CDR3 is built from 12 residues. The CDR3 reads CASSEDGIGYTF. The CDR3 DNA is TGTGCCAGCAGTGAGGACGGTATCGGCTACACCTTC.

There are many counts of this clonotype. The J gene is TRBJ2-2, the V gene TRBV2, with 9 bases matching TRBD2. The germline V gene has CDR1 SNHLY and CDR2 FYNNEI. This CDR3 contains 15 residues. The V segment lost 5 bases and the J segment 5 bases; nucleotides outside the gene matches: 6. CDR3 residues: CASSFLSGGTGELFF. The CDR3 DNA reads as TGTGCCAGCAGTTTTCTGAGCGGGGGGACCGGGGAGCTGTTTTTT.

There are many counts of this clonotype. V is TRBV29-1 and J is TRBJ2-1; 8 nucleotides align to TRBD2. The CDR3 has 14 amino acids. Trimming at V came to 3 bases and at J to 9 bases, leaving 10 bases not matched to a gene. CDR1 and CDR2 (germline): SQVTM, ANQGSEA. In nucleotides, the CDR3 is TGCAGCGTTGAGCGCGGGAGGCCTGGAAGTGAGCAGTTCTTC. Translation: CSVERGRPGSEQFF.

The rearrangement joins TRBV15 to TRBJ1-6, with D uncertain. Germline CDR1 is LNHNV and CDR2 is YYDKDF (reference sequence). The CDR3 extends over 15 amino acids. V lost 0 bases and J lost 6, with 9 bases in between. The CDR3 DNA follows: TGTGCCACCAGCAGAGATCGACTGACTAATTCACCCCTCCACTTT. Protein: CATSRDRLTNSPLHF.

This clonotype was recorded a few times. The genes are TRBV7-9 and TRBJ2-3; D is unresolved. The CDR3 sequence is 12 residues long. Per germline, CDR1 SEHNR and CDR2 FQNEAQ (reference sequence). The V end lost 5 bases, the J end lost 6 bases, and 9 bases lay between the germline ends. CDR3 nucleotides: TGTGCCAGCAGCGAAGGCCGCGATACGCAGTATTTT. It encodes CASSEGRDTQYF.

Points on this clonotype: Just one base apart from a much larger clone, this may be a read error. The rearrangement links TRBV4-3 to TRBJ1-2, with D maybe TRBD1 (5 bases). The CDR3 loop spans 12 amino acids. Germline CDR1 is LGHNA and CDR2 is YSLEER. CDR3 sequence: CASSQSNRGYNF. The CDR3 DNA reads as TGCGCCAGCAGCCAATCCAATAGGGGCTACAACTTC.

This clonotype was detected ten times or more. The rearrangement uses TRBV30 and TRBJ2-1; maybe TRBD1 (6 bases). V lost 2 bases to trimming and J lost 0 bases, with 11 bases between them. This CDR3 comprises 15 residues. CDR1 GTSNPN and CDR2 SVGIG come from the germline V gene (reference sequence). The CDR3 coding sequence is TGTGCCTGGAGTCAGGGGCGCAGCTCCTACAATGAGCAGTTCTTC. This translates into CAWSQGRSSYNEQFF. The full variable domain, rest sourced from reference TRBV30 and TRBJ2-1, is SQTIHQWPATLVQPVGSPLSLECTVEGTSNPNLYWYRQAAGRGLQLLFYSVGIGQISSEVPQNLSASRPQDRQFILSSKKLLLSDSGFYLCAWSQGRSSYNEQFFGPGTRLTVL.

The chain carries TRBV7-3 and TRBJ2-3; 7 nucleotides match TRBD2. The CDR3 spans 14 residues. Germline loops: CDR1 SGHTA, CDR2 FQGTGA. V was pared by 4 bases and J by 3 bases, with 4 bases of the junction left unmatched. In nucleotides, the CDR3 is TGTGCCAGCAGCTCCGGGGACTATACAGATACGCAGTATTTT. It is translated as CASSSGDYTDTQYF. The full variable domain, with the rest looked up from reference TRBV7-3 and TRBJ2-3, is GAGVSQTPSNKVTEKGKYVELRCDPISGHTALYWYRQSLGQGPEFLIYFQGTGAADDSGLPNDRFFAVRPEGSVSTLKIQRTERGDSAVYLCASSSGDYTDTQYFGPGTRLTVL.

V and J are TRBV4-1 and TRBJ1-5, with 7 positions matching TRBD1. This CDR3 has 17 amino acids. Germline CDR1 is MGHRA and CDR2 is YSYEKL. V lost 1 base to trimming and J lost 5 bases; unmatched junction nucleotides: 11. The CDR3 DNA follows: TGCGCCAGCAGCCAAGCCGGAAGAGGGGGCCACTATCAGCCCCAGCATTTT. It is translated as CASSQAGRGGHYQPQHF.

This clonotype was seen more than once but under ten times. The chain recombines TRBV7-6 with TRBJ2-4, with 16 bases fitting TRBD2. Germline V gene sequence: CDR1 SGHVS, CDR2 FNYEAQ. Trimming cost V 5 bases and J 9 bases; bases outside gene matches: 7. There are 16 residues in the CDR3. The chain's CDR3 is CASSQGTSGGASIQYF. In DNA form, the CDR3 reads TGTGCCAGCAGCCAGGGGACTAGCGGGGGGGCGAGCATTCAGTACTTC.

At least ten counts were recorded for this clonotype. The V call is TRBV11-2, the J call TRBJ1-6, with TRBD1 as a possible D gene (6 bases). The CDR3 is 15 residues long. Trimming removed 5 bases from V and 5 bases from J, with 13 bases in between. Germline V gives CDR1 SGHAT, CDR2 FQNNGV. The CDR3 is CASSATGSNNSPLHF. For the CDR3, the DNA is TGTGCCAGCAGCGCTACAGGGAGTAATAATTCACCCCTCCACTTT. The full variable domain, its missing parts supplied by reference TRBV11-2 and TRBJ1-6, is EAGVAQSPRYKIIEKRQSVAFWCNPISGHATLYWYQQILGQGPKLLIQFQNNGVVDDSQLPKDRFSAERLKGVDSTLKIQPAKLEDSAVYLCASSATGSNNSPLHFGNGTRLTVT.

This clonotype was seen at least ten times. The rearrangement uses TRBV6-2 or TRBV6-3 and TRBJ2-7; D not certain. Trimming stripped 7 bases from V and 4 bases from J, with 29 bases between. Germline CDR1 MNHEY, CDR2 SVGEGT. This CDR3 has 18 residues. Written as DNA, the CDR3 is TGTGCCAGCACCGGTATAGAGGAGACGGAATCAAGCCCGTACGAGCAGTACTTC. Its translation: CASTGIEETESSPYEQYF.

This clonotype was seen at least ten times. The chain recombines TRBV11-2 with TRBJ2-7, with a possible D match to TRBD1 (5 bases). Per the germline V gene, CDR1 is SGHAT and CDR2 is FQNNGV. V shed 3 bases and J shed 5 bases, with 11 bases lying between them. The CDR3 contains 13 residues. The CDR3 is CASSLAGSHEQYF. CDR3 nucleotide sequence: TGTGCCAGCAGCTTGGCAGGGTCCCACGAGCAGTACTTC.

The chain combines TRBV20-1 with TRBJ2-1, with 12 bases that match TRBD2. With 6 bases clipped from V and 9 bases from J, the junction kept 12 bases outside the gene matches. CDR3 length: 15 residues. The germline gives CDR1 DFQATT, CDR2 SNEGSKA (reference sequence). CDR3 amino acids: CSAPPLAGGLSEQFF. The CDR3 DNA follows: TGCAGTGCCCCCCCACTAGCGGGGGGTCTAAGTGAGCAGTTCTTC.

Many counts were recorded for this clonotype. CDR3 in DNA: TGTGCCAGCAGCCGCTGGGGATCCTACGAGCAGTACTTC. Translated: CASSRWGSYEQYF. This sequence joins TRBV12-3 or TRBV12-4 and TRBJ2-7, with no clear D. The CDR3 spans 13 residues. Trimming shortened V by 6 bases and J by 1 base, and 10 bases separated the two germline ends.

At least ten counts were recorded for this clonotype. The chain combines TRBV7-2 with TRBJ1-2; 8 nucleotides line up with TRBD1. CDR1 SGHTA and CDR2 FQGNSA come from the germline V gene. CDR3 size: 13 residues. V dropped 5 bases and J dropped 7; count of bases not matched to a gene: 6. The CDR3 loop reads CASSLQGVAGYTF. The DNA for the CDR3 is TGTGCCAGCAGCCTACAGGGGGTGGCTGGCTACACCTTC.

The rearrangement uses TRBV4-3 and TRBJ1-2; possibly TRBD1 for D (5 bases). The CDR3 has 15 residues. V shed 1 base and J shed 2 bases, with 11 bases lying between them. Germline CDR1 is LGHNA and CDR2 is YSLEER. The CDR3 DNA reads TGCGCCAGCAGCCAAGCGGGGCAGATCAACTATGGCTACACCTTC. The encoded protein is CASSQAGQINYGYTF.

This clonotype has at least ten counts. J is TRBJ2-3 and V is TRBV3-2; TRBD1 is the table's D call, not checked against the DNA. TRBV3-2 is tagged as a pseudogene. The CDR3 consists of 16 residues. The CDR3 loop reads CASSQGDAGATDTQYF. In DNA, the CDR3 is TGTGCCAGCAGCCAAGGGGATGCAGGGGCCACAGATACGCAGTATTTT.

This clonotype was recorded at least ten times. This rearrangement joins TRBV20-1 to TRBJ2-7; D is possibly TRBD1 or TRBD2 (5 bases each). The V end was cut by 1 base, the J end by 3 bases, with 19 bases between. The CDR3 sequence is 16 residues long. Germline values: CDR1 DFQATT, CDR2 SNEGSKA (reference sequence). In nucleotides, the CDR3 is TGCAGTGCTAGAGGGTGGGGACCAAGACCGGACTACGAGCAGTACTTC. Translated, it gives CSARGWGPRPDYEQYF.

This clonotype was counted at least ten times. The V call is TRBV5-1, the J call TRBJ2-6; D ambiguous. There are 15 residues in the CDR3. Germline V gene data show CDR1 as SGHRS and CDR2 as YFSETQ. V gave up 5 bases and J gave up 4 bases, with 13 bases separating them. Written as DNA, the CDR3 is TGCGCCAGCAGATATAAGGATGAGGGGGCCAACGTCCTGACTTTC. It codes for CASRYKDEGANVLTF.

This clonotype was counted many times. The CDR3 reads CASSLSPAGSSYEQYF. In DNA form, the CDR3 reads TGTGCCAGCAGCTTATCTCCCGCCGGATCCTCCTACGAGCAGTACTTC. This sequence joins TRBV7-9 and TRBJ2-7; no clear D gene. Germline V gives CDR1 SEHNR, CDR2 FQNEAQ (reference sequence). The CDR3 loop spans 16 amino acids. The V and J ends lost 2 bases and 0 bases respectively, with 14 bases between them.